The 13 T cell receptor beta chains in this list originate from one sample, sequenced in a study of T-cell reconstitution after alpha-beta-depleted transplantation in children (dated by TCRdb to 2015 to 2016). Libraries were constructed by PCR. Sequenced using an Illumina HiSeq 2500. TCR libraries were prepared with molecular barcoding, using unique molecular identifiers to normalize TCRbeta repertoire quantification. The public reads were reprocessed in TCRdb via fastp at Q25 and MiXCR, keeping in-frame beta chains. Rows with a matching CDR3 protein are joined into one entry that keeps the most common DNA and genes. The sample yields 540,000 or so distinct CDR3 sequences; 20% to 25% were counted once. The leading ten clones occupy roughly 14% of the sample. The treatment or condition label for this specimen denotes: allogeneic hematopoietic cell transplantation with graft depleted of TCRalphabeta T cells and CD19 B cells.

The source material was PBMCs, mostly from graft donor cells, sampled 360 days after TCRalphabeta/CD19-depleted stem cell transplant. The receptors shown here come from a boy younger than two who had a stem cell transplant for acute myeloid leukemia, so the T cells may come from the graft donor.

This clonotype was recorded at least ten times. This chain uses TRBV5-1 with TRBJ1-1, with TRBD1 identical over 9 bases. The V and J ends lost 5 bases and 0 bases, in that order; junction bases with no gene match: 5. This CDR3 contains 15 residues. Germline assignment: CDR1 SGHRS and CDR2 YFSETQ. The CDR3 DNA follows: TGCGCCAGCAGGGGACAGGGAGGGATGAACACTGAAGCTTTCTTT. It specifies CASRGQGGMNTEAFF.

This clonotype was counted ten times or more. The rearrangement joins TRBV20-1 to TRBJ2-7; D gene ambiguous. Per the germline V gene, CDR1 is DFQATT and CDR2 is SNEGSKA (reference sequence). The ends were cut back, 5 bases at V and 3 bases at J, with 8 bases in the middle. This CDR3 region has 11 residues. The CDR3 nucleotides read TGCAGTGCTTCCATCGGCTACGAGCAGTACGTC. It yields the protein CSASIGYEQYV.

This clonotype was observed at least ten times. The rearrangement uses TRBV10-3 and TRBJ2-6; 11 nucleotides line up with TRBD1. CDR1 is ENHRY, CDR2 SYGVKD, per germline. This CDR3 comprises 17 residues. J lost 0 bases, V lost 8 bases, and 6 bases had no gene match. The CDR3 protein is CAIGTGGSSSGANVLTF. In DNA form, the CDR3 reads TGTGCCATCGGGACAGGGGGTTCGAGCTCTGGGGCCAACGTCCTGACTTTC.

This clonotype was counted at least ten times. This sequence joins TRBV20-1 and TRBJ1-1; TRBD1 might be the D (5 bases). This CDR3 spans 14 amino acids. V lost 3 bases and J 0 bases, leaving 11 bases between the germline ends. Germline V gives CDR1 DFQATT, CDR2 SNEGSKA (reference sequence). CDR3 loop: CSASREGMNTEAFF. For the CDR3, the DNA is TGCAGTGCTAGTAGGGAGGGGATGAACACTGAAGCTTTCTTT.

V and J are TRBV6-2 or TRBV6-3 and TRBJ2-5; TRBD2 matches at 12 bases. CDR1 is MNHEY and CDR2 is SVGEGT in the germline V gene. V shed 0 bases, J shed 6 bases, and the junction held 8 bases outside the gene matches. CDR3 length equals 17 residues. The CDR3 here is CASSYSGLAGPLKTQYF. In DNA, the CDR3 is TGTGCCAGCAGTTACTCCGGACTAGCGGGGCCCTTGAAGACCCAGTACTTC.

This clonotype was seen at least ten times. This sequence joins TRBV6-6 and TRBJ2-7, with D unresolved. Trimming pared 2 bases from V and 3 bases from J, leaving 8 bases between. The germline V gene has CDR1 MNHNY and CDR2 SVGAGI (reference sequence). This CDR3 region has 13 residues. The CDR3: CASSYAQHYEQYF. In DNA form, the CDR3 reads TGTGCCAGCAGTTACGCACAGCACTACGAGCAGTACTTC.

The V call is TRBV15, the J call TRBJ1-1; D is possibly TRBD1 (5 bases). The CDR3 totals 17 residues. Germline V lookup: CDR1 LNHNV, CDR2 YYDKDF (reference sequence). The V and J ends lost 3 bases and 4 bases respectively, with 21 bases between them. For the CDR3, the DNA is TGTGCCACCAGCAGGAACACCGGAGGGGCCTTCCTCACTGAAGCTTTCTTT. Encoded protein: CATSRNTGGAFLTEAFF. Full variable domain (rest looked up from reference TRBV15 and TRBJ1-1): DAMVIQNPRYQVTQFGKPVTLSCSQTLNHNVMYWYQQKSSQAPKLLFHYYDKDFNNEADTPDNFQSRRPNTSFCFLDIRSPGLGDTAMYLCATSRNTGGAFLTEAFFGQGTRLTVV.

This clonotype was detected many times. Here the CDR3 DNA reads TGTGCCAGCAGTTTAAAGGGGCGGGGGTTGTACGAGCAGTACGTC. It encodes CASSLKGRGLYEQYV. V and J are TRBV27 and TRBJ2-7; TRBD2 matches 7 bases. Germline V lookup: CDR1 MNHEY, CDR2 SMNVEV (reference sequence). CDR3 size: 15 residues. J lost 4 bases, V lost 2 bases, and 8 bases had no gene match.

This clonotype has ten or more counts. The chain employs TRBV7-2 and TRBJ2-1, with 16 positions matching TRBD2. J was trimmed by 7 bases and V by 6 bases; bases with no gene match: 3. The CDR3 length is 15 residues. Germline V gives CDR1 SGHTA, CDR2 FQGNSA. CDR3 residues: CASRGTSGGVNEQFF. The CDR3 DNA reads TGTGCCAGCAGGGGGACTAGCGGGGGGGTTAATGAGCAGTTCTTC.

This clonotype was recorded many times. The chain has TRBV10-2 and TRBJ2-3, with D maybe TRBD1 (6 bases). Trimming removed 8 bases from V and 1 base from J, with 16 bases in between. CDR1 and CDR2 from the germline V gene are WSHSY and SAAADI. This CDR3 is 15 amino acids long. CDR3: CASLQGSYRTDTQYF. Here the CDR3 DNA reads TGCGCCAGCCTTCAGGGGTCTTACCGCACAGATACGCAGTATTTT.

The chain carries TRBV7-2 and TRBJ2-3; possibly TRBD2 for D (5 bases). This CDR3 comprises 13 residues. CDR1 and CDR2 (germline): SGHTA, FQGNSA. Deletions cut 5 bases from V and 4 bases from J, with 10 bases between. DNA of the CDR3: TGTGCCAGCAGCCCCCTAGCCGCAGATACGCAGTATTTT. It yields the protein CASSPLAADTQYF.

The chain combines TRBV4-2 with TRBJ2-5; D perhaps matches TRBD1 (7 bases). This CDR3 is built from 14 residues. V lost 4 bases to trimming and J lost 5 bases, with 14 bases between them. Germline loops: CDR1 LGHNA, CDR2 YNFKEQ. In nucleotides, the CDR3 is TGTGCCAGCAGCCTAGGACAGGAGGGGGAGACCCAGTACTTC. Its protein is CASSLGQEGETQYF.

This clonotype was counted a few times. V is TRBV7-9 and J is TRBJ2-4; D is ambiguous. Trimming pared 4 bases from V and 0 bases from J, leaving 13 bases between. This CDR3 has 16 residues. Germline V gene lookup returns CDR1 SEHNR and CDR2 FQNEAQ (reference sequence). CDR3 bases: TGTGCCAGCAGCTACTGGCCGGGCGCAGCCAAAAACATTCAGTACTTC. Protein sequence: CASSYWPGAAKNIQYF.